This T cell receptor (beta chain) was recorded in a study of cytomegalovirus exposure and HLA in healthy donors. Study-wide points: Per published reports, the classifier diagnosed cytomegalovirus status with high specificity and sensitivity. A list of 150 or so TCR beta chains associated with cytomegalovirus was given. Generally TCR sequences proved uncommon, though certain public TCRs appeared in numerous donors.

On this clone: Its antigen is unidentified.

The study drew the donors from its approximately 110-subject validation cohort, separate from the roughly 700-subject first cohort. Using immunoSEQ multiplex PCR, the repertoire was profiled, and TCRdb retains in-frame clones only, with some absent. The data contain hundreds of thousands of clones, roughly 90% of them singletons. This receptor was obtained from a young woman in good health and CMV-seronegative. Material for sequencing was PBMCs.

Here the CDR3 reads CASSSLYRDRVRTDTQYF. The DNA for the CDR3 is TGTGCCAGCAGCTCTCTGTACCGGGACAGGGTAAGGACAGATACGCAGTATTTT. The genes are TRBV5-5 and TRBJ2-3; TRBD1 aligns across 9 bases. The CDR3 sequence is 18 residues long. Per the germline V gene, CDR1 is SGHKS and CDR2 is YYEKEE (reference sequence). J was trimmed by 3 bases and V by 3 bases; bases with no gene match: 14.